Detailed here is one T cell receptor beta chain. This entry is derived from a study of blood T cell repertoires in COVID-19. Across the study: Acute-phase and convalescent COVID-19 samples originated in the United States, Italy and Spain. The cDNA or gDNA used as material had been derived from T cells, B-cell-depleted T cells, or PBMCs.

Per the original data handling: The assay estimated nucleated cells by amplifying reference gene primers. The data were produced by immunoSEQ multiplex PCR, yet TCRdb's version contains in-frame clones alone and is incomplete. V and J calls and clone size are those listed in that table; D and trimming were worked out from the DNA. The sample contains some 200,000 clones, approximately 80% of which appear only once. Sequenced material: peripheral blood. The receptor comes from a woman aged 80 or older with acute or convalescent COVID-19.

This CDR3 is CASTPLGSYNSPLHF. CDR3 DNA sequence: TGTGCCAGCACCCCCCTCGGGTCCTATAATTCACCCCTCCACTTT. This chain joins TRBV5-5 and TRBJ1-6; D uncertain. The germline CDR1 and CDR2 sequences are SGHKS and YYEKEE (reference sequence). V gave up 6 bases and J gave up 1 base, with 11 bases separating them. This CDR3 has 15 amino acids. Filled out from reference TRBV5-5 and TRBJ1-6, the complete variable domain reads DAGVTQSPTHLIKTRGQQVTLRCSPISGHKSVSWYQQVLGQGPQFIFQYYEKEERGRGNFPDRFSARQFPNYSSELNVNALLLGDSALYLCASTPLGSYNSPLHFGNGTRLTVT.